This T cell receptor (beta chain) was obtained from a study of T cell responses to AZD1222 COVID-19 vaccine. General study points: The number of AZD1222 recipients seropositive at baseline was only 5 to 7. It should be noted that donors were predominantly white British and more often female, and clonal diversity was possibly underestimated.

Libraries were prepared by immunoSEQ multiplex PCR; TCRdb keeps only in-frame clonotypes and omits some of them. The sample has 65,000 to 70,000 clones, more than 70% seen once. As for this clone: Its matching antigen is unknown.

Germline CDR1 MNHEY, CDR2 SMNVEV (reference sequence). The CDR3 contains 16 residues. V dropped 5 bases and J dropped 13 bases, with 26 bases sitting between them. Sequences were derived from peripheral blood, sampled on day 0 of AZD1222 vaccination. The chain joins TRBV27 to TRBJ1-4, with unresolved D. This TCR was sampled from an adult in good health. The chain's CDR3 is CASSQLPQSPVLGLFF. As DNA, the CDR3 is TGTGCCAGCAGTCAACTACCCCAGAGCCCGGTTTTAGGACTGTTTTTT.